This T cell receptor beta chain comes out of a study of blood T cell repertoires in COVID-19. Study background: Specimens from acute and convalescent COVID-19 originated in the United States, Italy and Spain.

Germline CDR1 ENHRY, CDR2 SYGVKD. CDR3 length: 15 residues. Per the authors' pipeline: Amplification of reference gene primers was used by the study to estimate nucleated cell counts. Some clones are missing from TCRdb's copy, which holds only in-frame ones; the method was immunoSEQ multiplex PCR. That table gives V, J and clone size, and the DNA gave D and trimming. The sample contains about 150,000 clones, 80% to 90% of which appear only once. Regarding this clone: At one of its ends the junction is not consistent with the germline gene, which may arise from a read error.

The J gene is TRBJ1-2, the V gene TRBV10-3, with TRBD1 identical over 8 bases. The receptor was isolated from a man aged 55-75 years with active or convalescent COVID-19. The sample consisted of peripheral blood. CDR3 residues: CAISGSGGNDYGYTF. CDR3 nucleotide sequence: TGTGCCATAAGTGGGTCAGGGGGCAACGACTATGGCTACACCTTC.